The 18 T cell receptor beta chains below were found in one sample sequenced in a study of blood T cell repertoires in COVID-19. Sequencing was performed with immunoSEQ multiplex PCR; in TCRdb, only in-frame clones are kept and a portion is missing. Of hundreds of thousands of clones in the sample, roughly 90% were seen once. The sequenced sample consisted of peripheral blood. These receptors all stem from a middle-aged man with acute or convalescent COVID-19.

The CDR3 DNA is TGTGCCAGCAGCCCCCCCGGTTATCAGCGGGACGAGCAGTACTTC. This sequence encodes CASSPPGYQRDEQYF. The rearrangement uses TRBV11-2 and TRBJ2-7; a possible D gene is TRBD2 (6 bases). Per germline, CDR1 SGHAT and CDR2 FQNNGV. The V end was cut by 5 bases, the J end by 5 bases, with 19 bases between. This CDR3 is 15 amino acids long.

The chain links TRBV7-8 to TRBJ2-1; 7 bases line up with TRBD1. In germline, CDR1 is SGHVS, CDR2 FQNEAQ. The CDR3 length is 14 residues. V was clipped by 7 bases and J by 8 bases; unmatched bases: 11. The CDR3 here is CASTVHRGKDEQFF. Here the CDR3 DNA reads TGTGCCAGCACCGTCCACAGGGGAAAGGATGAGCAGTTCTTC.

CDR3 DNA sequence: TGTGCCAGCAGTGAAGCAGAGGGGGGCAATCAGCCCCAGCATTTT. Encoded protein: CASSEAEGGNQPQHF. The rearrangement uses TRBV6-1 and TRBJ1-5; possibly TRBD1 for D (6 bases). V shed 0 bases and J shed 2 bases, with 8 bases lying between them. CDR3 length equals 15 residues. Germline lookup yields CDR1 MNHNS and CDR2 SASEGT.

The chain uses TRBV7-9 and TRBJ2-2; a possible D gene is TRBD1 (6 bases). The germline CDR1 and CDR2 sequences are SEHNR and FQNEAQ (reference sequence). The V gene lost 3 bases and the J gene lost 0 bases, with 14 bases spanning the gap. The CDR3 runs to 17 residues. The DNA of the CDR3 is TGTGCCAGCAGCTTCCCTCCCGGGACACCGAACACCGGGGAGCTGTTTTTT. Translated: CASSFPPGTPNTGELFF.

J is TRBJ2-7 and V is TRBV2, with D possibly TRBD2 on 6 matching bases. Germline V gene lookup returns CDR1 SNHLY and CDR2 FYNNEI. The CDR3 is 16 residues long. The V end was cut by 5 bases, the J end by 3 bases, with 20 bases between. CDR3 sequence: CASSWVTGVSYYEQYF. The CDR3 coding sequence is TGTGCCAGCAGTTGGGTAACGGGGGTCTCCTACTACGAGCAGTACTTC.

The chain uses TRBV7-3 and TRBJ1-1, with D unclear. The CDR3 totals 12 residues. CDR1 is SGHTA and CDR2 is FQGTGA in the germline V gene. The ends were cut back, 1 base at V and 10 bases at J, with 10 bases in the middle. CDR3 coding DNA: TGTGCCAGCAGCTTAAACCGGGAGGTAGCTTTCTTT. This encodes CASSLNREVAFF.

This clone came up once. The chain joins TRBV7-6 to TRBJ2-7; 7 bases agree with TRBD2. Germline V lookup: CDR1 SGHVS, CDR2 FNYEAQ. J gave up 0 bases and V 5 bases, and 10 bases lay outside the gene matches. CDR3 length equals 16 residues. The CDR3 nucleotides are TGTGCCAGCAGCCAAAGCGCTAGCGGCACCTCCTACGAGCAGTACTTC. This codes for CASSQSASGTSYEQYF.

This chain connects TRBV7-8 to TRBJ2-1; 10 bases map to TRBD2. J lost 8 bases, V lost 4 bases, and 20 bases had no gene match. From germline, CDR1 is SGHVS and CDR2 FQNEAQ. This CDR3 is 19 amino acids long. Here the CDR3 DNA reads TGTGCCAGCAGCTCCGCCGTCGTGCAGGGCTACCTAGCGGGAGATGAGCAGTTCTTC. As protein: CASSSAVVQGYLAGDEQFF.

The chain employs TRBV30 and TRBJ1-6; D is possibly TRBD1 (6 bases). From germline, CDR1 is GTSNPN and CDR2 SVGIG (reference sequence). The CDR3 has 16 residues. V was clipped by 3 bases and J by 1 base, with 13 bases between them. The CDR3 DNA follows: TGTGCCTGGAGAGTTTACGGGACATCCTATAATTCACCCCTCCACTTT. Residues: CAWRVYGTSYNSPLHF.

The gene calls are TRBV10-3 and TRBJ2-1; TRBD2 aligns across 11 bases. This CDR3 is 15 amino acids long. Germline V gene sequence: CDR1 ENHRY, CDR2 SYGVKD. The V gene end was trimmed by 7 bases and the J gene end by 4 bases; junction bases not matched to a gene: 6. The CDR3 reads CAIKATSGTYNEQFF. CDR3 DNA: TGTGCCATCAAGGCGACTAGCGGGACGTACAATGAGCAGTTCTTC.

The gene calls are TRBV19 and TRBJ2-1; 12 bases line up with TRBD2. Germline V gives CDR1 LNHDA, CDR2 SQIVND (reference sequence). The CDR3 runs 15 residues. V shed 2 bases and J 9 bases; nucleotides not matched to a gene: 5. The CDR3 loop is CASSISSGRAGEQFF. In DNA form, the CDR3 reads TGTGCCAGTAGTATATCTAGCGGGAGGGCCGGTGAGCAGTTCTTC. Based on the CDR3 plus reference TRBV19 and TRBJ2-1, the full variable domain is DGGITQSPKYLFRKEGQNVTLSCEQNLNHDAMYWYRQDPGQGLRLIYYSQIVNDFQKGDIAEGYSVSREKKESFPLTVTSAQKNPTAFYLCASSISSGRAGEQFFGPGTRLTVL.

V usage is TRBV5-5 and J usage is TRBJ2-4; D remains unclear. V lost 0 bases to trimming and J lost 3 bases, with 10 bases between them. Germline loops: CDR1 SGHKS, CDR2 YYEKEE (reference sequence). The CDR3 runs 15 residues. DNA of the CDR3: TGTGCCAGCAGCTTGGCGGGTGGCCTCAAAAACATTCAGTACTTC. Its protein product is CASSLAGGLKNIQYF.

This clone was seen only once. V usage is TRBV2 and J usage is TRBJ1-1; 8 bases map to TRBD1. CDR3 length: 17 residues. The V gene end was trimmed by 5 bases and the J gene end by 0 bases; junction bases not matched to a gene: 11. Germline CDR1 and CDR2: SNHLY and FYNNEI. The CDR3 sequence is CASSPRDRGFMNTEAFF. The DNA for the CDR3 is TGTGCCAGCAGTCCCAGAGACAGGGGATTCATGAACACTGAAGCTTTCTTT.

This rearrangement joins TRBV19 to TRBJ2-3, with 8 nucleotides matching TRBD2. Trimming removed 4 bases from V and 4 bases from J; junction bases left unmatched: 7. Germline loops: CDR1 LNHDA, CDR2 SQIVND (reference sequence). This CDR3 is 15 amino acids long. The CDR3 DNA is TGTGCCAGTAGTAATGCGGGAGGTAGGGCAGATACGCAGTATTTT. It yields the protein CASSNAGGRADTQYF.

V is TRBV6-5 and J is TRBJ2-7, with 8 bases lining up with TRBD2. The CDR3 runs to 15 residues. J lost 2 bases, V lost 10 bases, and 13 bases had no gene match. CDR1 and CDR2 (germline): MNHEY, SVGAGI. CDR3 nucleotides: TGTGCCACATCGGTTTTCCGGGAGGGCCCCTACGAGCAGTACTTC. Its translation is CATSVFREGPYEQYF.

The chain carries TRBV28 and TRBJ2-1; 8 bases are shared with TRBD1. Germline V gene sequence: CDR1 MDHEN, CDR2 SYDVKM. Trimming at V came to 1 base and at J to 5 bases, leaving 16 bases not matched to a gene. The CDR3 contains 19 residues. The CDR3 sequence is CASSLLVRGLEGDHNEQFF. The CDR3 region has the DNA TGTGCCAGCAGTTTATTGGTCAGGGGGCTGGAAGGGGACCACAATGAGCAGTTCTTC.

This chain joins TRBV30 and TRBJ2-4, with 8 positions matching TRBD1. J lost 3 bases, V lost 4 bases, and 5 bases had no gene match. The CDR3 is 14 residues long. The germline gives CDR1 GTSNPN, CDR2 SVGIG (reference sequence). CDR3 sequence (DNA): TGTGCCTGGAAACGGACAGGGAACAAAAACATTCAGTACTTC. Amino acids: CAWKRTGNKNIQYF.

The rearrangement links TRBV28 to TRBJ2-1; D uncertain. Germline V lookup: CDR1 MDHEN, CDR2 SYDVKM. There are 13 residues in the CDR3. V was cut by 7 bases and J by 6 bases, with 13 bases left in between. The CDR3 loop is CASNPGTSNEQFF. CDR3 bases: TGTGCCAGCAACCCGGGTACGTCCAATGAGCAGTTCTTC.